This T cell receptor beta chain originates from a study of cytomegalovirus exposure and HLA in healthy donors. Study at large: T cells numbering 150 million to 200 million yielded some 120 million unique TCR beta sequences in an earlier analysis. The study's early data release held roughly 90 million unique TCRs from HLA-typed donors.

Comment on this clone: Its antigen is not known.

13 Jbeta primers and 60 Vbeta primers were used for the PCR. Only in-frame clones appear in the TCRdb table, and some are missing; sequencing was by immunoSEQ multiplex PCR. This sample's clone table lists some 75,000 clones. V gave up 3 bases and J gave up 1 base, with 12 bases separating them. The CDR3 has 15 amino acids. The V gene's germline CDR1 is SGHAT and CDR2 FQNNGV. Study results and limitations: In vitro experiments confirmed that a few CMV-associated chains were specific for CMV antigens. In a later analysis, across HLA loci, associated TCR counts were highest for DRB1, lowest for HLA-C.

The sequencing sample was made of PBMCs. This TCR came from a man between 35 and 55 years old in good health and CMV-seronegative. The chain has TRBV11-2 and TRBJ1-1; weak D call: TRBD1 (5 bases). This CDR3 reads CASSFGGVRNTEAFF. The CDR3 coding sequence is TGTGCCAGCAGCTTCGGGGGGGTCAGGAACACTGAAGCTTTCTTT.